The entry below describes one T cell receptor (beta chain). Its antigen remains unidentified. This entry comes from a study of follicular helper T cells after annual influenza vaccination. Turning to the study itself: Some donors were sampled over the 2013-2014, 2014-2015 and 2015-2016 vaccinations. Findings and caveats of the study: Only roughly 9-23% of analyzed cells yielded productive TCRB sequences.

Time point given: 2015-2016 season, 7 days after influenza vaccination. Community-dwelling subjects without influenza vaccination in the prior 6 months were enrolled. Sequencing of TCRB used Survey level resolution. Using immunoSEQ multiplex PCR, the repertoire was profiled, and TCRdb retains in-frame clones only, with some absent. Counted here are approximately 6,800 clones, around 84% occurring once; the ten biggest clones make up approximately 0.6%. Germline V gene data show CDR1 as LGHNA and CDR2 as YNFKEQ. Trimming removed 3 bases at V and 8 bases at J, with 13 bases between. This CDR3 has 13 residues.

The sample here was CXCR5- memory CD4+ T cells sorted from blood, taken 7 days after influenza vaccination. The gene calls are TRBV4-2 and TRBJ1-2, with D uncertain. The clonotype was recovered from an adult who received the influenza vaccine. Here the CDR3 reads CASSHRDFSGYTF. In DNA, the CDR3 is TGTGCCAGCAGCCACCGGGATTTTTCGGGCTACACCTTC.